These T cell receptor beta chains were read from a single sample in a study of regulatory T cells in long-lasting Graves disease. One entry per CDR3 protein results from TCRdb running MiXCR on the multiplex PCR reads. Of under 450,000 distinct CDR3 sequences in the sample, about 16% were seen once. These records were also assigned to another study, of T cells in Graves' hyperthyroidism and ophthalmopathy.

The sample was peripheral blood mononuclear cells (PBMCs), taken at new diagnosis, from a patient treated with antithyroid drugs. The receptors come from a woman aged 18-29 years with Graves disease. Both conserved end residues are part of each CDR3. Fields, in order: J gene, D gene, clone size, V gene, CDR3 protein, CDR3 DNA. A D gene is named only where the DNA matches it firmly. Clone size is given for some rows only: seen once, a few or many times, or a class if the clone is expanded.

>TRBJ2-1|TRBD2|many|TRBV11-2
CASSSRLAGNNEQFF
TGTGCCAGCAGCTCCCGACTAGCGGGAAACAATGAGCAGTTCTTC
>TRBJ2-5|-|-|TRBV29-1
CSVVVEQETQYF
TGCAGCGTTGTCGTCGAACAAGAGACCCAGTACTTC
>TRBJ2-1|-|-|TRBV5-6
CASSSAGPNEQFF
TGTGCCAGCAGCTCGGCCGGGCCCAATGAGCAGTTCTTC
>TRBJ2-1|TRBD2|-|TRBV9
CASSVGTSAANEQFF
TGTGCCAGCAGCGTGGGGACTAGCGCGGCAAATGAGCAGTTCTTC
>TRBJ2-1|TRBD1|-|TRBV5-1
CASSLGQGNRRETQFF
TGCGCCAGCAGCTTGGGACAGGGTAATAGACGAGAGACCCAGTTCTTC
>TRBJ2-1|-|-|TRBV20-1
CSARSASSYNEQFF
TGCAGTGCTAGAAGTGCCAGCTCCTACAATGAGCAGTTCTTC
>TRBJ1-1|TRBD1|many|TRBV11-1
CASSLGGQGLRTEAFF
TGTGCCAGCAGCTTAGGGGGACAGGGTCTCCGCACTGAAGCTTTCTTT
>TRBJ1-5|-|-|TRBV10-3
CAIGDQPQHF
TGTGCCATCGGAGATCAGCCCCAGCATTTT
>TRBJ2-7|TRBD2|many|TRBV7-9
CASSLGATSGAQYF
TGTGCCAGCAGCTTGGGGGCGACTAGCGGGGCACAGTACTTC
>TRBJ2-1|-|many|TRBV28
CASKETEQFF
TGTGCCAGCAAAGAGACTGAGCAGTTCTTC